In this sample, the clone carrying this T cell receptor beta chain turned up a few times. Its antigen remains unknown. The record originates from a study of T cell responses to AZD1222 COVID-19 vaccine. Study-wide findings and caveats: Two AZD1222 administrations were followed by greater Spike-specific TCR breadth and depth.

The assay was immunoSEQ multiplex PCR, and TCRdb's table has in-frame clones only and misses some. Of approximately 130,000 clones in the sample, roughly 93% were seen once. The CDR3 consists of 12 residues. V gave up 4 bases and J gave up 11 bases, with 13 bases separating them. Germline V gives CDR1 LNHDA, CDR2 SQIVND (reference sequence). This receptor was obtained from an adult in good health. The genes are TRBV19 and TRBJ2-3; D is perhaps TRBD2 (6 bases). The sample in question was peripheral blood, obtained on day 0 of AZD1222 vaccination. The CDR3 nucleotides read TGTGCCAGTAGTAGGGAGATCGGGAGGCAGTATTTT. It yields the protein CASSREIGRQYF. Together with reference TRBV19 and TRBJ2-3, the CDR3 gives the full variable domain: DGGITQSPKYLFRKEGQNVTLSCEQNLNHDAMYWYRQDPGQGLRLIYYSQIVNDFQKGDIAEGYSVSREKKESFPLTVTSAQKNPTAFYLCASSREIGRQYFGPGTRLTVL.